This TCR beta chain was observed in a study of tumor-infiltrating lymphocytes in localized non-small cell lung cancer. In the study overall: From each patient, both tumor and uninvolved lung, non-adjacent to tumor, were sampled. Points from the study as a whole: Immunotypes IM1 and IM2 had similar TCR-derived T-cell fractions. Available tissue quantity limited TCR sequencing to a patient subset.

The CDR3 extends over 14 amino acids. Germline V CDR1 and CDR2: MGHRA, YSYEKL. Germline trimming cut 4 bases from V and 7 bases from J; bases unmatched to any gene: 4. About this clone itself: What it binds is unknown.

Method: immunoSEQ multiplex PCR; TCRdb's copy keeps in-frame clones and lacks some. The sample lists about 11,000 clones; approximately 86% were seen once. The J gene is TRBJ1-6, the V gene TRBV4-1; 7 positions agree with TRBD1. Sample: uninvolved lung tissue not adjacent to the tumor. The TCR comes from a human donor with non-small cell lung cancer. CDR3 coding DNA: TGCGCCAGCAGCCCGGGACAGAACAATTCACCCCTCCACTTT. This sequence encodes CASSPGQNNSPLHF.